The 18 T cell receptor beta chains presented below share a single source sample, sequenced in a study of T cell repertoires in cytomegalovirus infection. MiXCR was run by TCRdb on the reads, yielding one entry per CDR3 protein. The sample contains approximately 600,000 distinct CDR3 sequences, 40% of which appear only once. Their specific antigens are unknown. The specimen comprised cultured PBMCs, sampled from culture after CMV antigen stimulation. The receptors shown here come from a human donor in good health (CMV status not recorded). Some clones in this sample may be carry-over from other donors' samples.

This clonotype was recorded a few times. J is TRBJ1-4 and V is TRBV18, with D possibly TRBD1 on 6 matching bases. The CDR3 is made up of 14 amino acids. Germline V lookup: CDR1 KGHSH, CDR2 LQKENI. The ends were cut back, 3 bases at V and 7 bases at J, with 12 bases in the middle. CDR3 residues: CASSPYTGSEKLFF. As DNA, the CDR3 is TGTGCCAGCTCACCGTACACAGGGAGTGAAAAACTGTTTTTT.

This clonotype was found a few times. The gene calls are TRBV6-1 and TRBJ1-1; the D is unclear. V gave up 1 base and J gave up 3 bases, with 9 bases separating them. The germline V gene encodes CDR1 MNHNS and CDR2 SASEGT. The CDR3 is 14 amino acids. CDR3 protein: CASSEVAGYTEAFF. As DNA, the CDR3 is TGTGCCAGCAGTGAAGTAGCTGGGTACACTGAAGCTTTCTTT.

The CDR3: CASSSTSVLYNEQFF. CDR3 sequence (DNA): TGCGCCAGCAGCTCCACTAGCGTCCTATACAATGAGCAGTTCTTC. The chain is built from TRBV5-1 and TRBJ2-1; 7 nucleotides match TRBD2. Germline CDR1 SGHRS, CDR2 YFSETQ. CDR3 length equals 15 residues. V gave up 3 bases and J gave up 4 bases; unmatched junction bases: 7.

This clonotype was seen more than once but under ten times. The chain carries TRBV11-3 and TRBJ2-2, with 9 nucleotides matching TRBD2. V shed 5 bases, J shed 1 base, and the junction held 5 bases outside the gene matches. Germline CDR1 is SGHNT and CDR2 is YENEEA. The CDR3 is made up of 16 amino acids. The CDR3 bases are TGTGCCAGCAGCACCCCGACTAGCGGGAACACCGGGGAGCTGTTTTTT. Its translation is CASSTPTSGNTGELFF.

This clonotype came up many times. J is TRBJ2-7 and V is TRBV7-8, with D maybe TRBD1 (5 bases). Germline loops: CDR1 SGHVS, CDR2 FQNEAQ. The CDR3 contains 14 residues. Trimming pared 5 bases from V and 3 bases from J, leaving 14 bases between. Here the CDR3 reads CASSGLGQYYEQYF. The DNA for the CDR3 is TGTGCCAGCAGCGGCCTGGGGCAGTACTACGAGCAGTACTTC.

This clonotype was seen just once. The chain combines TRBV5-4 with TRBJ2-7; tentative D call: TRBD2 (5 bases). The CDR3 sequence is 15 residues long. Germline values: CDR1 SGHNT, CDR2 YYREEE (reference sequence). The V end lost 4 bases, the J end lost 2 bases, and 16 bases lay between the germline ends. CDR3 coding DNA: TGTGCCAGCAGCCCAGGAGGCCCAATGACCTACGAGCAGTACTTC. Its translation is CASSPGGPMTYEQYF.

The chain recombines TRBV12-3 or TRBV12-4 with TRBJ1-5; D is unclear. The CDR3 contains 16 residues. V was trimmed by 4 bases and J by 1 base, leaving 14 bases between them. In DNA, the CDR3 is TGTGCCAGCAGTTCCCGCCGGGAGCTAAGCAATCAGCCCCAGCATTTT. Amino acids: CASSSRRELSNQPQHF.

The chain uses TRBV4-2 and TRBJ1-2; no clear D gene. The CDR3 covers 18 residues. CDR1 LGHNA and CDR2 YNFKEQ come from the germline V gene. Deletions cut 1 base from V and 8 bases from J, with 26 bases between. The CDR3 DNA is TGTGCCAGCAGCCAAGGTGACCTGGAGGAGGAGCTTATGGGAGGCTACACCTTC. Translating it yields CASSQGDLEEELMGGYTF.

This chain links TRBV15 with TRBJ1-2; tentative D call: TRBD1 (5 bases). The V gene's germline CDR1 is LNHNV and CDR2 YYDKDF (reference sequence). V was shortened by 6 bases and J by 5 bases, with 13 bases between the two germline ends. CDR3 length equals 13 residues. The CDR3 bases are TGTGCCACCAGGCGGGGCGCGGGGTATGGCTACACCTTC. It yields the protein CATRRGAGYGYTF.

V gene TRBV23-1 combines with J gene TRBJ1-6; D remains ambiguous. TRBV23-1 is filed as an ORF, its function uncertain. V was pared by 0 bases and J by 6 bases, with 9 bases between. The CDR3 is 15 residues long. The CDR3 region is CASSQSGLINSPLHF. CDR3 DNA: TGCGCCAGCAGTCAATCCGGACTGATTAATTCACCCCTCCACTTT.

The chain recombines TRBV7-8 with TRBJ2-3; no firm D call. The germline V and J ends were trimmed by 1 base and 5 bases, with 10 bases remaining between them. Germline CDR1 is SGHVS and CDR2 is FQNEAQ. This CDR3 region has 14 residues. The CDR3 reads CASSLEAGLDTQYF. As DNA, the CDR3 is TGTGCCAGCAGCTTAGAGGCAGGCTTAGATACGCAGTATTTT.

This clonotype occurred a few times. The V and J genes are TRBV12-5 and TRBJ2-1; D remains unclear. Germline CDR1 and CDR2: LGHNT and FRNRAP. The CDR3 runs 14 residues. Trimming removed 7 bases at V and 1 base at J, with 11 bases between. DNA of the CDR3: TGTGCTAGTGTAGAGGCAATATCCTACAATGAGCAGTTCTTC. Protein product: CASVEAISYNEQFF. Combining the CDR3 with reference TRBV12-5 and TRBJ2-1 gives the whole variable domain DARVTQTPRHKVTEMGQEVTMRCQPILGHNTVFWYRQTMMQGLELLAYFRNRAPLDDSGMPKDRFSAEMPDATLATLKIQPSEPRDSAVYFCASVEAISYNEQFFGPGTRLTVL.

V is TRBV20-1 and J is TRBJ2-1, with no clear D. Germline V lookup: CDR1 DFQATT, CDR2 SNEGSKA (reference sequence). CDR3 length equals 11 residues. Trimming cost V 0 bases and J 13 bases, with 10 bases left between them. The CDR3 loop is CSARDPMDQFF. The DNA of the CDR3 is TGCAGTGCTAGAGATCCCATGGATCAGTTCTTC.

This rearrangement joins TRBV5-4 to TRBJ2-7; the D gene is possibly TRBD2 (6 bases). There are 14 residues in the CDR3. With 0 bases removed from V and 6 bases from J, the gap between germline ends came to 13 bases. Per the germline V gene, CDR1 is SGHNT and CDR2 is YYREEE (reference sequence). CDR3 bases: TGTGCCAGCAGCTTGGGACACGGGACTCTCGAGCAGTACTTC. This gives the protein CASSLGHGTLEQYF.

The rearrangement uses TRBV28 and TRBJ1-1; D is perhaps TRBD1 (5 bases). Germline V gene lookup returns CDR1 MDHEN and CDR2 SYDVKM. The CDR3 extends over 14 amino acids. Trimming pared 3 bases from V and 2 bases from J, leaving 10 bases between. The CDR3: CASSFQTANTEAFF. CDR3 in DNA: TGTGCCAGCAGTTTTCAGACAGCAAACACTGAAGCTTTCTTT.

This clonotype was counted at least ten times. This chain uses TRBV7-2 with TRBJ1-2; D remains ambiguous. Germline CDR1 reads SGHTA; CDR2 reads FQGNSA. CDR3 length: 12 amino acids. Between the trimmed V and J ends, which lost 3 bases and 7 bases, there was a span of 9 bases. CDR3 sequence (DNA): TGTGCCAGCAGCTTCGCAGGTCGTGGCTACACCTTC. It yields the protein CASSFAGRGYTF.

Only a few counts were recorded for this clonotype. This chain links TRBV2 with TRBJ2-1, with 11 bases lining up with TRBD2. The CDR3 loop spans 15 amino acids. V was pared by 7 bases and J by 6 bases, with 8 bases of the junction left unmatched. CDR1 is SNHLY and CDR2 is FYNNEI in the germline V gene. The chain's CDR3 is CASTTTSGRFNEQFF. The CDR3 DNA follows: TGTGCCAGCACCACCACTAGCGGGAGATTCAATGAGCAGTTCTTC. Full variable domain (rest looked up from reference TRBV2 and TRBJ2-1): EPEVTQTPSHQVTQMGQEVILRCVPISNHLYFYWYRQILGQKVEFLVSFYNNEISEKSEIFDDQFSVERPDGSNFTLKIRSTKLEDSAMYFCASTTTSGRFNEQFFGPGTRLTVL.

This sequence joins TRBV7-2 and TRBJ1-5; D not resolved. CDR1 is SGHTA and CDR2 is FQGNSA in the germline V gene. Trimming shortened V by 3 bases and J by 9 bases, and 12 bases separated the two germline ends. The CDR3 contains 13 residues. DNA for the CDR3: TGTGCCAGCAGCTTGAGGGTGGAACGGCCCCAGCATTTT. Translation gives CASSLRVERPQHF.